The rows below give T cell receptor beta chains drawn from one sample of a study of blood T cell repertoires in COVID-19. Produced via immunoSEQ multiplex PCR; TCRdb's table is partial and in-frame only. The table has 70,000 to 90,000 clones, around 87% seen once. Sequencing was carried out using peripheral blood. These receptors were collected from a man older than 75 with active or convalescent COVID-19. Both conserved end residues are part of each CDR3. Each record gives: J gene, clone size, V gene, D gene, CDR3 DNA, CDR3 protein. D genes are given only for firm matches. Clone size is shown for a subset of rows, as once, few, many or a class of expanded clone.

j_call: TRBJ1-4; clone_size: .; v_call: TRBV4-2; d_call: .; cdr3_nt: TGTGCCAGCAGCCAAGATCGGGCAGGAGGGGCCCCGGAGAAACTGTTTTTT; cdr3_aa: CASSQDRAGGAPEKLFF
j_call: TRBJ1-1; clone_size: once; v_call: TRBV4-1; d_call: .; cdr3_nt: TGCGCCAGCAGCCAATCACAGGGTGCGAACACTGAAGCTTTCTTT; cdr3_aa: CASSQSQGANTEAFF
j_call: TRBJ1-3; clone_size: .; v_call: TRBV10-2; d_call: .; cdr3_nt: TGCGCCAGCGGGACAACGACGGGGGGAAACACCATATATTTT; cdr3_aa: CASGTTTGGNTIYF
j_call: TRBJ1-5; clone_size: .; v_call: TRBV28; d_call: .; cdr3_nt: TGTGCCACCATTGGCGACAGACGCAATCAGCCCCAGCATTTT; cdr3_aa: CATIGDRRNQPQHF
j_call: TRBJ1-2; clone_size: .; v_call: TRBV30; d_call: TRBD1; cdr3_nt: TGTGCCTGGAGCGGGACAGGGATGAGTGGCTACACCTTC; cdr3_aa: CAWSGTGMSGYTF
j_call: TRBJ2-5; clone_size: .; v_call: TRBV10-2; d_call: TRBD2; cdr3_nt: TGCGCCAGCAGCGGGACTAGCAGAGGAGGAGAGACCCAGTACTTC; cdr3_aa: CASSGTSRGGETQYF
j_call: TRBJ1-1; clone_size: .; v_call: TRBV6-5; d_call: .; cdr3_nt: TGTGCCAGCAGCCAGACAGGGAACACTGAAGCTTTCTTT; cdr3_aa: CASSQTGNTEAFF
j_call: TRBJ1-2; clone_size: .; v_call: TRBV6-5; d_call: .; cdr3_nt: TGTGCCAGCAGCCGGGACTCCACTTATGGCTACACCTTC; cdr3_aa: CASSRDSTYGYTF
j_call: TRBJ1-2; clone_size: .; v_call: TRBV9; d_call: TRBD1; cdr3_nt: TGTGCCAGCAGCGTAGCTCAGATGGACAGGGAGTCTGGCTACACCTTC; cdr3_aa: CASSVAQMDRESGYTF
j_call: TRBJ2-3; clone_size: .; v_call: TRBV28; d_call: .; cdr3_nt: TGTGCCAGCAGAGCTACGGGGTGGACAGATACGCAGTATTTT; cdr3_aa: CASRATGWTDTQYF
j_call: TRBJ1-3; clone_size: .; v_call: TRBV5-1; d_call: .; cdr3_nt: TGCGCCAGCAGCGACGGGACATTCGGAGGAAACACCATATATTTT; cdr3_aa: CASSDGTFGGNTIYF
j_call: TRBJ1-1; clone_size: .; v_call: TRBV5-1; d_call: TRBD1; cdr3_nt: TGCGCCAGCAGCGACAGACAGGGGGCGCCCACTGAAGCTTTCTTT; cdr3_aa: CASSDRQGAPTEAFF
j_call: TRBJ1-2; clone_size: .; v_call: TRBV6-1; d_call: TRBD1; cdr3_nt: TGTGCCAGCAGTGTGTCACCAGCCGGGACAGGGTTGGACGGCTACACCTTC; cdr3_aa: CASSVSPAGTGLDGYTF
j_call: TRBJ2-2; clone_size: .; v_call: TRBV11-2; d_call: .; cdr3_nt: TGTGCCAGCAGCCCCCCTGGGGAGCTGTTTTTT; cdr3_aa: CASSPPGELFF
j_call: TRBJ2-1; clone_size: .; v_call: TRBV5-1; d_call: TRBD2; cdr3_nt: TGCGCCAGCAGCTTTGACCCCTCCTGGGTACGCGGGGGATCCTACAATGAGCAGTTCTTC; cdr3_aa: CASSFDPSWVRGGSYNEQFF
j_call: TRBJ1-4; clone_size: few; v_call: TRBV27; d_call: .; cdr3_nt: TGTGCCAGCAGTCGACCCGGAGACGGTGAAAAACTGTTTTTT; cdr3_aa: CASSRPGDGEKLFF
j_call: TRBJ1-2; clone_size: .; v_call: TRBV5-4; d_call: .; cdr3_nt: TGTGCCAGCAGCTACGACATCAGTGGCTACACCTTC; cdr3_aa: CASSYDISGYTF
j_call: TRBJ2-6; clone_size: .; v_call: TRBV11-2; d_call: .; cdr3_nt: TGTGCCAGCAGCTTAGAACAGCTCTCTGGGGCCAACGTCCTGACTTTC; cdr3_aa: CASSLEQLSGANVLTF
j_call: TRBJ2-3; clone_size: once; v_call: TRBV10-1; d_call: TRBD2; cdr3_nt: TGCGCCAGCAGTGAGTCGAGACCTAGCGGGAGATCGGATACGCAGTATTTT; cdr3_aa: CASSESRPSGRSDTQYF
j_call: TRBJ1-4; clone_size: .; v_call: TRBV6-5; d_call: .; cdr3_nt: TGTGCCAGCAGTTACTCGGGGGCAAGGCATGAAAAACTGTTTTTT; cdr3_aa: CASSYSGARHEKLFF
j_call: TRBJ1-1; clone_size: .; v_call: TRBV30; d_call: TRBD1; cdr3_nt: TGTGCCGTAGCGATTAGGACAGGGAACACTGAAGCTTTCTTT; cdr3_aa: CAVAIRTGNTEAFF
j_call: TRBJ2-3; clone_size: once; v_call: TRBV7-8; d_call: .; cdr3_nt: TGTGCCAGCACCCAGTGGGCGGGGGCCTACACAGATACGCAGTATTTT; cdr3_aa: CASTQWAGAYTDTQYF
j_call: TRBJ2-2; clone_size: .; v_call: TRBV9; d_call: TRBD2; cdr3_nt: TGTGCCAGCAGCGTCTTAGCGGGAGACACCGGGGAGCTGTTTTTT; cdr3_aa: CASSVLAGDTGELFF
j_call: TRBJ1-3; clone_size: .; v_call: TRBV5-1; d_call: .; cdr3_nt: TGCGCCAGCAGGGCGGAGGCCGGCCTTTCTGGAAACACCATATATTTT; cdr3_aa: CASRAEAGLSGNTIYF
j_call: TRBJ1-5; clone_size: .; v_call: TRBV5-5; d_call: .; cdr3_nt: TGTGCCAGCAACCGGGTCCTGACTTACAACAATCAGCCCCAGCATTTT; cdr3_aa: CASNRVLTYNNQPQHF
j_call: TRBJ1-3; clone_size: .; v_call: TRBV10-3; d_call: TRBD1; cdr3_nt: TGTGCCATCAGTGCGGGACAGGGGGAGAGGTCTGGAAACACCATATATTTT; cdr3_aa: CAISAGQGERSGNTIYF
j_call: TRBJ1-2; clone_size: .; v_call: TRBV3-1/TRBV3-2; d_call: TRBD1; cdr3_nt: TGTGCCAGCAGCCCTAGACAGGGGAAAGGGAAAGGCTACACCTTC; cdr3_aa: CASSPRQGKGKGYTF
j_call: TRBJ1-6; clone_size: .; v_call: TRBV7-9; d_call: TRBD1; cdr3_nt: TGTGCCAGCAGCTTTGGACAGGGGGGATCTTCACCCCTCCACTTT; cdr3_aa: CASSFGQGGSSPLHF
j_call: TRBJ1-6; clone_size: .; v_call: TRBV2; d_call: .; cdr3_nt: TGTGCCAGCAGTGTGGGACACCTTAATAATTCACCCCTCCACTTT; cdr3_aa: CASSVGHLNNSPLHF
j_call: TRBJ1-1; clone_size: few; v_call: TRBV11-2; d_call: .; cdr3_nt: TGTGCCAGCAGCTTTGGACGGGAGAACACTGAAGCTTTCTTT; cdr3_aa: CASSFGRENTEAFF
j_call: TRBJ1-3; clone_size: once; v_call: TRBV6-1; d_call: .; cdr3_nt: TGTGCCAGCAGTGAATTTGACAGAAGCTCTGGAAACACCATATATTTT; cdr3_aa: CASSEFDRSSGNTIYF
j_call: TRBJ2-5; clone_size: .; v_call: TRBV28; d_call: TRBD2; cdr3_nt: TGTGCCAGCAGTCTAGCGGAATACCAAGAGACCCAGTACTTC; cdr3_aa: CASSLAEYQETQYF
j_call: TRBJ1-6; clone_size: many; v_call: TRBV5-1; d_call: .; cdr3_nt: TGCGCCAGCAGCTTGTGGTCGAGCTCCTATAATTCACCCCTCCACTTT; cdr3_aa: CASSLWSSSYNSPLHF
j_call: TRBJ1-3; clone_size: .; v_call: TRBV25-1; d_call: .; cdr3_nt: TGTGCCAGCAGTGAGCCAGGGGCTGGAAACACCATATATTTT; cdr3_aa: CASSEPGAGNTIYF
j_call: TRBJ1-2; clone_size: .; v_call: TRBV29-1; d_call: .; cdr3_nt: TGCAGCGTTGAAAAGCAGGCGGCGGGCGGCTACACCTTC; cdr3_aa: CSVEKQAAGGYTF
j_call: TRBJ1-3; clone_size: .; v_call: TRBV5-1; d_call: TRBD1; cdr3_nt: TGCGCCAGCAGCCCCCTGACAGGGACTTCTGGAAACACCATATATTTT; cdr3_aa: CASSPLTGTSGNTIYF
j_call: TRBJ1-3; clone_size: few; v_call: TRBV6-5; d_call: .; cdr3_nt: TGTGCCAGCAGACCGAGATACTCTGGAAACACCATATATTTT; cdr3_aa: CASRPRYSGNTIYF
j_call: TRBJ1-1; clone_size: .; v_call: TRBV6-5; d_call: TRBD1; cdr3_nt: TGTGCCAGCAGTCCCTCCCAGGGGGGTACTGAAGCTTTCTTT; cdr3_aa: CASSPSQGGTEAFF